These 19 T cell receptor beta chains came from one sample sequenced in a study of response to subunit inactivated influenza vaccine. TCRdb fed the RT-PCR reads into MiXCR, producing one record per CDR3 protein. The sample has 500,000 to 750,000 distinct CDR3 sequences; around 15% are singletons. The sequencing here drew on PBMCs from blood, taken 11 to 12 days after vaccination. The receptor set was obtained from a man between 45 and 60 years old who received an inactivated influenza vaccine.

The sample holds one count of this clonotype. V gene TRBV6-2 or TRBV6-3 combines with J gene TRBJ1-2, with 10 bases that match TRBD1. This CDR3 is 15 amino acids long. Germline values: CDR1 MNHEY, CDR2 SVGEGT. V trimming: 5 bases; J trimming: 4 bases; junction bases outside the gene matches: 7. CDR3 protein: CASSPGTGAPYGYTF. Here the CDR3 DNA reads TGTGCCAGCAGTCCTGGGACAGGGGCTCCCTATGGCTACACCTTC.

This chain connects TRBV6-1 to TRBJ1-5; TRBD1 aligns across 8 bases. Germline V gene lookup returns CDR1 MNHNS and CDR2 SASEGT. V lost 6 bases, J lost 2 bases, and 9 bases stayed unmatched. This CDR3 is built from 16 residues. In nucleotides, the CDR3 is TGTGCCAGCAGCGAAAGGACAGGGACGGGCAATCAGCCCCAGCATTTT. It encodes CASSERTGTGNQPQHF.

This clonotype was found a few times. The chain employs TRBV7-2 and TRBJ2-7; D is unresolved. Trimming removed 6 bases at V and 2 bases at J, with 14 bases between. Germline V CDR1 and CDR2: SGHTA, FQGNSA. CDR3 length: 14 residues. The CDR3: CASSTGGPPYEQYF. CDR3 coding DNA: TGTGCCAGCAGTACCGGCGGACCTCCCTACGAGCAGTACTTC.

The rearrangement joins TRBV18 to TRBJ2-6; D is possibly TRBD2 (5 bases). From germline, CDR1 is KGHSH and CDR2 LQKENI. Trimming took 3 bases from V and 0 from J, leaving 12 bases between them. This CDR3 spans 17 amino acids. The CDR3 DNA reads TGTGCCAGCTCACCCCAACCTGGGAGCTCTGGGGCCAACGTCCTGACTTTC. It is translated as CASSPQPGSSGANVLTF. The full variable domain, its missing parts supplied by reference TRBV18 and TRBJ2-6, is NAGVMQNPRHLVRRRGQEARLRCSPMKGHSHVYWYRQLPEEGLKFMVYLQKENIIDESGMPKERFSAEFPKEGPSILRIQQVVRGDSAAYFCASSPQPGSSGANVLTFGAGSRLTVL.

The chain is built from TRBV12-3 or TRBV12-4 and TRBJ2-7; 9 bases agree with TRBD1. This CDR3 contains 13 residues. V was pared by 6 bases and J by 2 bases, with 2 bases of the junction left unmatched. DNA for the CDR3: TGTGCCAGCAGGACAGGGGGGACCTACGAGCAGTACTTC. Its protein product is CASRTGGTYEQYF.

This rearrangement joins TRBV5-4 to TRBJ1-3; D gene unclear. The ends were cut back, 0 bases at V and 0 bases at J, with 13 bases in the middle. The CDR3 consists of 17 residues. CDR1 SGHNT and CDR2 YYREEE come from the germline V gene (reference sequence). CDR3 protein: CASSLDGRATSGNTIYF. The CDR3 DNA is TGTGCCAGCAGCTTGGACGGGCGCGCCACCTCTGGAAACACCATATATTTT.

This chain uses TRBV7-2 with TRBJ2-3, with D possibly being TRBD2 (5 bases). CDR3 size: 14 residues. From germline, CDR1 is SGHTA and CDR2 FQGNSA. V was pared by 4 bases and J by 0 bases, with 8 bases between. CDR3 in DNA: TGTGCCAGCAGCTCTGACTACAGCACAGATACGCAGTATTTT. It is translated as CASSSDYSTDTQYF.

The chain recombines TRBV7-2 with TRBJ2-7; tentatively, D is TRBD1 (5 bases). The V end was cut by 1 base, the J end by 2 bases, with 15 bases between. The CDR3 length is 16 residues. Germline values: CDR1 SGHTA, CDR2 FQGNSA. The chain's CDR3 is CASSLVSQGITYEQYF. The CDR3, as DNA: TGTGCCAGCAGCTTAGTCTCCCAGGGAATTACCTACGAGCAGTACTTC.

This clonotype was counted only a few times. The chain has TRBV7-2 and TRBJ2-5; unclear D gene. V was trimmed by 1 base and J by 8 bases, leaving 8 bases between them. CDR1 SGHTA and CDR2 FQGNSA come from the germline V gene. The CDR3 totals 12 residues. CDR3 sequence (DNA): TGTGCCAGCAGCTTAGAGGAGTTTACCCAGTACTTC. This translates into CASSLEEFTQYF.

This clonotype showed up many times. The rearrangement links TRBV5-1 to TRBJ1-2; 10 bases match TRBD1. The CDR3 is 15 residues long. J gave up 5 bases and V 4 bases, and 8 bases lay outside the gene matches. The germline CDR1 and CDR2 sequences are SGHRS and YFSETQ. The CDR3 region is CASSTQGDRGYGYTF. The CDR3, as DNA: TGCGCCAGCAGCACCCAGGGGGACAGGGGATATGGCTACACCTTC. Full variable domain (outside the CDR3, taken from reference TRBV5-1 and TRBJ1-2): KAGVTQTPRYLIKTRGQQVTLSCSPISGHRSVSWYQQTPGQGLQFLFEYFSETQRNKGNFPGRFSGRQFSNSRSEMNVSTLELGDSALYLCASSTQGDRGYGYTFGSGTRLTVV.

This sequence joins TRBV20-1 and TRBJ2-5; TRBD2 matches at 11 bases. Looked up from germline, CDR1 is DFQATT and CDR2 is SNEGSKA (reference sequence). V gave up 3 bases and J gave up 3 bases; unmatched junction bases: 3. There are 14 residues in the CDR3. Here the CDR3 DNA reads TGCAGTGCTAGGACGGGACTAGCGGAAGAGACCCAGTACTTC. It codes for CSARTGLAEETQYF.

This CDR3 is CASSHINYGYTF. Here the CDR3 DNA reads TGTGCCAGCAGCCACATTAACTATGGCTACACCTTC. This sequence joins TRBV12-3 or TRBV12-4 and TRBJ1-2; D is undetermined. The CDR3 contains 12 residues. The V and J ends lost 6 bases and 1 base respectively, with 6 bases between them.

The gene calls are TRBV5-4 and TRBJ2-5; D unclear. Trimming took off 4 bases at V and 5 bases at J, with 15 bases between the two ends. The length of the CDR3 is 14 residues. The germline V gene has CDR1 SGHNT and CDR2 YYREEE (reference sequence). The CDR3 spells CASSPQPAEETQYF. DNA of the CDR3: TGTGCCAGCAGCCCGCAGCCGGCCGAGGAGACCCAGTACTTC.

The gene calls are TRBV5-1 and TRBJ2-5, with 8 bases fitting TRBD1. Germline V gives CDR1 SGHRS, CDR2 YFSETQ. V dropped 1 base and J dropped 5; count of bases not matched to a gene: 10. The CDR3 consists of 16 residues. The CDR3 nucleotides are TGCGCCAGCAGCTTGACACGACAGGGGAAGGGGGAGACCCAGTACTTC. This gives the protein CASSLTRQGKGETQYF.

The chain couples TRBV9 to TRBJ2-7, with 7 bases aligning to TRBD2. Looked up from germline, CDR1 is SGDLS and CDR2 is YYNGEE. Losses at the gene ends were 1 base for V and 2 bases for J; bases not matched to a gene: 6. The CDR3 loop spans 15 amino acids. CDR3 residues: CASSVSSGVAYEQYF. CDR3 DNA sequence: TGTGCCAGCAGCGTATCCAGCGGGGTGGCCTACGAGCAGTACTTC.

Only a few counts were recorded for this clonotype. V is TRBV10-3 and J is TRBJ2-7; D may be TRBD1 (5 bases). The CDR3 totals 15 residues. V lost 2 bases and J lost 7, with 18 bases in between. CDR1 ENHRY and CDR2 SYGVKD come from the germline V gene. CDR3 in amino acids: CAISETGPPAPEQYF. Here the CDR3 DNA reads TGTGCCATCAGTGAGACAGGACCACCGGCCCCGGAGCAGTACTTC.

The chain couples TRBV28 to TRBJ2-5; D gene uncertain. Trimming removed 6 bases from V and 1 base from J, with 12 bases in between. The CDR3 spans 14 residues. Germline assignment: CDR1 MDHEN and CDR2 SYDVKM. The CDR3 reads CASRKGRVQETQYF. CDR3 DNA: TGTGCCAGCAGAAAAGGAAGGGTCCAAGAGACCCAGTACTTC.

This clonotype came up a few times. The genes are TRBV18 and TRBJ2-3; D call uncertain. The V and J ends lost 3 bases and 0 bases respectively, with 10 bases between them. The CDR3 totals 15 residues. Per germline, CDR1 KGHSH and CDR2 LQKENI. The DNA of the CDR3 is TGTGCCAGCTCACCGCAAACGGCTAGCACAGATACGCAGTATTTT. Residues: CASSPQTASTDTQYF.

This clonotype has just a few counts. This chain links TRBV3-1 with TRBJ2-2; TRBD2 aligns across 10 bases. This CDR3 has 23 amino acids. The V gene end was trimmed by 5 bases and the J gene end by 2 bases; junction bases not matched to a gene: 26. CDR1 is LGHDT, CDR2 YNNKEL, per germline (reference sequence). The CDR3 DNA sequence: TGTGCCAGCAGCAATGGGATCCGACGATGGAATCGGACTAGCGGAGATAACACCGGGGAGCTGTTTTTT. Protein product: CASSNGIRRWNRTSGDNTGELFF.